Presented here are 11 T cell receptor beta chains from one specimen sequenced in a study of PD-L1 blockade in urothelial cancer. Noted time point: peripheral blood 6 weeks after treatment start. Clones were read by immunoSEQ multiplex PCR, and TCRdb kept only the in-frame ones, dropping some. The table includes 120,000 or so clones, about 83% detected once. The sequences come from PBMCs, collected around atezolizumab (anti-PD-L1) treatment. These receptors came from a man aged 45 to 65 with urothelial cancer.

This rearrangement joins TRBV21-1 to TRBJ2-3; TRBD1, the table's D call, lacks a check against the DNA. TRBV21-1 is shown as a pseudogene. This CDR3 region has 19 residues. CDR3 amino acids: CASSRQGANGRDRTDTQYF. In DNA form, the CDR3 reads TGTGCCAGCAGCAGACAGGGGGCAAACGGGAGAGATCGAACAGATACGCAGTATTTT.

The chain is built from TRBV7-2 and TRBJ2-7, with D hard to call. The V end lost 0 bases, the J end lost 5 bases, and 5 bases lay between the germline ends. CDR1 SGHTA and CDR2 FQGNSA come from the germline V gene. This CDR3 comprises 12 residues. Here the CDR3 reads CASSLALHEQYF. For the CDR3, the DNA is TGTGCCAGCAGCTTAGCACTTCACGAGCAGTACTTC.

The rearrangement links TRBV5-5 to TRBJ1-4, with 10 bases that match TRBD1. There are 15 residues in the CDR3. With V trimmed by 0 bases and J by 6 bases, 2 bases remained unmatched. Germline lookup yields CDR1 SGHKS and CDR2 YYEKEE (reference sequence). The CDR3: CASSLAGQGHEKLFF. CDR3 sequence (DNA): TGTGCCAGCAGCTTGGCGGGACAGGGGCATGAAAAACTGTTTTTT. The full variable domain, in which reference TRBV5-5 and TRBJ1-4 provide the parts outside the CDR3, is DAGVTQSPTHLIKTRGQQVTLRCSPISGHKSVSWYQQVLGQGPQFIFQYYEKEERGRGNFPDRFSARQFPNYSSELNVNALLLGDSALYLCASSLAGQGHEKLFFGSGTQLSVL.

Notes on this clone: The sample has other DNA sequences that encode this CDR3 too. The gene calls are TRBV6-1 and TRBJ2-3; D not resolved. V lost 4 bases and J lost 3, with 5 bases in between. The CDR3 spans 12 residues. CDR1 and CDR2 from the germline V gene are MNHNS and SASEGT. CDR3 in amino acids: CASSGQTDTQYF. The CDR3 DNA sequence: TGTGCCAGCAGTGGCCAGACAGATACGCAGTATTTT.

The chain recombines TRBV5-1 with TRBJ2-6; TRBD1 might be the D (5 bases). V lost 4 bases and J lost 2, with 7 bases in between. The CDR3 has 14 residues. Germline V gene data show CDR1 as SGHRS and CDR2 as YFSETQ. In DNA form, the CDR3 reads TGCGCCAGCAGCCCGACAGCTGGGGCCAACGTCCTGACTTTC. Residues: CASSPTAGANVLTF.

The rearrangement joins TRBV30 to TRBJ2-3; TRBD1 aligns across 7 bases. With V trimmed by 2 bases and J by 4 bases, 9 bases remained unmatched. The germline V gene encodes CDR1 GTSNPN and CDR2 SVGIG (reference sequence). The CDR3 loop spans 15 amino acids. The CDR3 spells CAWSPGKGASDTQYF. CDR3 nucleotides: TGTGCCTGGAGTCCGGGGAAGGGGGCTTCAGATACGCAGTATTTT.

V and J are TRBV5-1 and TRBJ2-3; 9 bases agree with TRBD2. Germline assignment: CDR1 SGHRS and CDR2 YFSETQ. CDR3 length: 16 amino acids. Germline trimming cut 0 bases from V and 5 bases from J; bases unmatched to any gene: 7. The CDR3 spells CASSLVASGTKDTQYF. The CDR3 nucleotides are TGCGCCAGCAGCTTGGTGGCTAGCGGGACCAAAGATACGCAGTATTTT.

The CDR3 nucleotides read TGTGCCAGCAGCTTAGCTGCGTCCTCTGGAAACACCATATATTTT. Its translation: CASSLAASSGNTIYF. V is TRBV7-2 and J is TRBJ1-3; D call uncertain. Trimming shortened V by 0 bases and J by 0 bases, and 6 bases separated the two germline ends. There are 15 residues in the CDR3. Germline CDR1 SGHTA, CDR2 FQGNSA.

The chain joins TRBV28 to TRBJ2-3, with D possibly being TRBD2 (6 bases). Trimming shortened V by 2 bases and J by 6 bases, and 15 bases separated the two germline ends. Looked up from germline, CDR1 is MDHEN and CDR2 is SYDVKM. The CDR3 length is 15 residues. CDR3 sequence: CASSLEGRRRDTQYF. DNA of the CDR3: TGTGCCAGCAGTTTAGAAGGGAGGCGGAGGGATACGCAGTATTTT.

The chain links TRBV9 to TRBJ2-1; 8 bases are a match to TRBD2. CDR3 length: 16 residues. Per germline, CDR1 SGDLS and CDR2 YYNGEE. V lost 0 bases and J lost 8; bases outside the gene matches: 10. CDR3 sequence: CASSVDAGGWVDEQFF. The CDR3 nucleotides are TGTGCCAGCAGCGTAGACGCGGGAGGCTGGGTAGATGAGCAGTTCTTC.

V is TRBV9 and J is TRBJ1-5; D is perhaps TRBD1 (5 bases). Germline V gene lookup returns CDR1 SGDLS and CDR2 YYNGEE. Trimming took off 3 bases at V and 1 base at J, with 8 bases between the two ends. This CDR3 has 14 residues. The CDR3 nucleotides are TGTGCCAGCAGCGAGGGGTGGAGCAATCAGCCCCAGCATTTT. Translating it yields CASSEGWSNQPQHF.